These 26 T cell receptor beta chains were all obtained from the same sample, sequenced in a study of long-term antiretroviral therapy in people with HIV. The assay used was immunoSEQ (version v3.0), run at survey level. Libraries were prepared by immunoSEQ multiplex PCR; TCRdb keeps only in-frame clonotypes and omits some of them. The top ten hold approximately 8.3% of the sample, which has more than 15,000 clones, approximately 78% seen once. The sample consisted of unsorted PBMCs, taken 0.3 years after starting antiretroviral therapy. These TCRs come from a man aged 18 to 30 with HIV.

The V call is TRBV2, the J call TRBJ2-6; D uncertain. Trimming pared 4 bases from V and 1 base from J, leaving 8 bases between. The germline V gene has CDR1 SNHLY and CDR2 FYNNEI. The CDR3 covers 15 residues. The CDR3 DNA is TGTGCCAGCAGTGCCCGTAGATCTGGGGCCAACGTCCTGACTTTC. Protein: CASSARRSGANVLTF. The full variable domain, its missing parts supplied by reference TRBV2 and TRBJ2-6, is EPEVTQTPSHQVTQMGQEVILRCVPISNHLYFYWYRQILGQKVEFLVSFYNNEISEKSEIFDDQFSVERPDGSNFTLKIRSTKLEDSAMYFCASSARRSGANVLTFGAGSRLTVL.

The CDR3 protein is CASSRNGFQETQYF. The CDR3 DNA sequence: TGTGCCAGCAGTAGGAATGGATTCCAAGAGACCCAGTACTTC. The V and J genes are TRBV27 and TRBJ2-5; no clear D gene. Trimming stripped 5 bases from V and 1 base from J, with 11 bases between. The CDR3 contains 14 residues. Germline CDR1 and CDR2: MNHEY and SMNVEV (reference sequence).

Concerning this clone itself: Mismatch with germline at one junction end may stem from a read error. The chain's CDR3 is CASSAVNF. CDR3 DNA sequence: TGTGCCAGCAGTGCAGTGAACTTC. V gene TRBV2 combines with J gene TRBJ1-2; D gene ambiguous. Per germline, CDR1 SNHLY and CDR2 FYNNEI. The CDR3 runs 8 residues.

This chain connects TRBV30 to TRBJ1-2; 9 bases agree with TRBD1. Germline V lookup: CDR1 GTSNPN, CDR2 SVGIG (reference sequence). The CDR3 length is 15 residues. V lost 3 bases and J lost 8; bases outside the gene matches: 13. The DNA of the CDR3 is TGTGCCTGGAGGGGGGGACAGGGAATCTTCGGGGGCTACACCTTC. Its protein is CAWRGGQGIFGGYTF. The full variable domain, in which reference TRBV30 and TRBJ1-2 provide the parts outside the CDR3, is SQTIHQWPATLVQPVGSPLSLECTVEGTSNPNLYWYRQAAGRGLQLLFYSVGIGQISSEVPQNLSASRPQDRQFILSSKKLLLSDSGFYLCAWRGGQGIFGGYTFGSGTRLTVV.

This rearrangement joins TRBV5-5 to TRBJ1-2; 9 bases fit TRBD1. Germline V gene data show CDR1 as SGHKS and CDR2 as YYEKEE (reference sequence). V lost 2 bases to trimming and J lost 8 bases; unmatched junction nucleotides: 13. The CDR3 runs 16 residues. CDR3 bases: TGTGCCAGCAGCTTAGATATTGGGACAGGGCTGTCCGGCTACACCTTC. Its translation: CASSLDIGTGLSGYTF.

The chain couples TRBV28 to TRBJ2-2; D remains ambiguous. The CDR3 is made up of 16 amino acids. Trimming took off 2 bases at V and 7 bases at J, with 17 bases between the two ends. Germline-derived CDR1 and CDR2 are MDHEN and SYDVKM. The CDR3 region has the DNA TGTGCCAGCAGTTTAATTGGAAAACTTAGATTCGGGGAGCTGTTTTTT. It encodes CASSLIGKLRFGELFF.

The V and J genes are TRBV28 and TRBJ1-2; D is unclear. The CDR3 is made up of 15 amino acids. The V gene's germline CDR1 is MDHEN and CDR2 SYDVKM. Trimming pared 3 bases from V and 3 bases from J, leaving 14 bases between. The CDR3 bases are TGTGCCAGCAGTTTTAGAAGTACAGTAGACTATGGCTACACCTTC. As protein: CASSFRSTVDYGYTF.

J is TRBJ1-1 and V is TRBV5-1, with TRBD1 as a possible D gene (6 bases). The CDR3 has 13 amino acids. Germline V CDR1 and CDR2: SGHRS, YFSETQ. The V end was cut by 1 base, the J end by 8 bases, with 12 bases between. The CDR3 DNA sequence: TGCGCCAGCAGCTTGTATGGGGGCGGAGAAGCTTTCTTT. Translated, it gives CASSLYGGGEAFF.

The V and J genes are TRBV7-3 and TRBJ1-1; D is unclear. The germline gives CDR1 SGHTA, CDR2 FQGTGA. The CDR3 is made up of 12 amino acids. With 0 bases removed from V and 10 bases from J, the gap between germline ends came to 9 bases. The CDR3 protein is CASSLTGDRAFF. The CDR3 bases are TGTGCCAGCAGCTTAACTGGGGATAGAGCTTTCTTT.

The chain couples TRBV6-5 to TRBJ2-2; 9 nucleotides align to TRBD1. CDR1 is MNHEY and CDR2 is SVGAGI in the germline V gene. The V gene end was trimmed by 10 bases and the J gene end by 0 bases; junction bases not matched to a gene: 6. The CDR3 spans 15 residues. CDR3 protein: CATHWTGANTGELFF. In nucleotides, the CDR3 is TGTGCCACCCATTGGACAGGGGCGAACACCGGGGAGCTGTTTTTT.

The V call is TRBV19, the J call TRBJ2-5; the D gene is possibly TRBD1 (6 bases). The ends were cut back, 4 bases at V and 4 bases at J, with 13 bases in the middle. The germline V gene encodes CDR1 LNHDA and CDR2 SQIVND (reference sequence). The CDR3 length is 14 residues. The CDR3 DNA sequence: TGTGCCAGTAGTAGGCGGACAGCAGGAGAGACCCAGTACTTC. Translating gives CASSRRTAGETQYF.

The CDR3 here is CASSLDTGYEQYF. The CDR3, as DNA: TGTGCCAGCAGCTTAGACACGGGGTACGAGCAGTACTTC. The chain joins TRBV5-4 to TRBJ2-7, with D tentatively TRBD2 (5 bases). The CDR3 has 13 amino acids. Trimming left V 2 bases short and J 4 bases short, with 10 bases between. Germline CDR1 and CDR2: SGHNT and YYREEE (reference sequence).

The chain employs TRBV7-9 and TRBJ2-4, with D tentatively TRBD1 (6 bases). V lost 4 bases to trimming and J lost 3 bases, with 16 bases between them. CDR1 SEHNR and CDR2 FQNEAQ come from the germline V gene (reference sequence). The CDR3 sequence is 16 residues long. CDR3 sequence reads: CASSSLQGWSKNIQYF. The CDR3 nucleotides read TGTGCCAGCAGCTCCCTACAGGGATGGAGCAAAAACATTCAGTACTTC.

This clone appeared once. This chain connects TRBV6-4 to TRBJ1-1; D may be TRBD1 (6 bases). Germline CDR1 and CDR2: MRHNA and SNTAGT. This CDR3 is 14 amino acids long. V was pared by 6 bases and J by 0 bases, with 11 bases between. This CDR3 reads CASSKDRLNTEAFF. The CDR3 bases are TGTGCCAGCAGCAAGGACAGACTGAACACTGAAGCTTTCTTT.

The chain couples TRBV5-1 to TRBJ2-5; 7 nucleotides line up with TRBD2. The CDR3 runs to 13 residues. The junction had 4 bases not matched to a gene; V was cut back by 6 bases and J by 2 bases. Germline V gene data show CDR1 as SGHRS and CDR2 as YFSETQ. The CDR3 protein is CASNDGGQETQYF. Written as DNA, the CDR3 is TGCGCCAGCAACGACGGGGGGCAAGAGACCCAGTACTTC.

V and J are TRBV6-5 and TRBJ2-3; tentatively, D is TRBD2 (5 bases). Germline CDR1 MNHEY, CDR2 SVGAGI. The V and J ends lost 2 bases and 2 bases respectively, with 14 bases between them. The CDR3 is 16 residues long. The CDR3 region is CASSYEGRLNTDTQYF. DNA for the CDR3: TGTGCCAGCAGTTACGAGGGCAGGCTGAACACAGATACGCAGTATTTT.

This chain connects TRBV5-4 to TRBJ2-5, with D tentatively TRBD2 (6 bases). With 0 bases removed from V and 5 bases from J, the gap between germline ends came to 14 bases. Germline CDR1 and CDR2: SGHNT and YYREEE (reference sequence). This CDR3 is 15 amino acids long. The CDR3 loop reads CASSLGLARGETQYF. The CDR3 nucleotides are TGTGCCAGCAGCTTGGGGCTAGCACGGGGGGAGACCCAGTACTTC.

V usage is TRBV27 and J usage is TRBJ2-3; 7 nucleotides match TRBD1. This CDR3 region has 16 residues. V lost 3 bases, J lost 3 bases, and 9 bases stayed unmatched. The germline CDR1 and CDR2 sequences are MNHEY and SMNVEV (reference sequence). CDR3 bases: TGTGCCAGCAGTTTCAGGCAGGGGGTTTCGACAGATACGCAGTATTTT. Residues: CASSFRQGVSTDTQYF.

The rearrangement joins TRBV6-6 to TRBJ2-2; no clear D gene. Germline CDR1 reads MNHNY; CDR2 reads SVGAGI (reference sequence). The CDR3 covers 14 residues. The V end was cut by 8 bases, the J end by 0 bases, with 10 bases between. The CDR3 DNA is TGTGCCAGCGCAATAGGATCGAACACCGGGGAGCTGTTTTTT. Encoded protein: CASAIGSNTGELFF.

The chain combines TRBV11-2 with TRBJ1-4; no reliable D call. Germline-derived CDR1 and CDR2 are SGHAT and FQNNGV. Trimming took off 2 bases at V and 4 bases at J, with 11 bases between the two ends. CDR3 length equals 15 residues. DNA of the CDR3: TGTGCCAGCAGCTTATTAGGCAGCTTTAATGAAAAACTGTTTTTT. Translating it yields CASSLLGSFNEKLFF. The full variable domain, rest sourced from reference TRBV11-2 and TRBJ1-4, is EAGVAQSPRYKIIEKRQSVAFWCNPISGHATLYWYQQILGQGPKLLIQFQNNGVVDDSQLPKDRFSAERLKGVDSTLKIQPAKLEDSAVYLCASSLLGSFNEKLFFGSGTQLSVL.

This chain links TRBV28 with TRBJ1-2, with 7 nucleotides matching TRBD1. The CDR3 length is 15 residues. V lost 2 bases to trimming and J lost 5 bases; unmatched junction nucleotides: 8. Looked up from germline, CDR1 is MDHEN and CDR2 is SYDVKM. The CDR3 nucleotides are TGTGCCAGCAGTTTAAGCAGGGGGTTTAGTTATGGCTACACCTTC. This codes for CASSLSRGFSYGYTF.

The chain uses TRBV13 and TRBJ2-3; 8 bases fit TRBD2. The CDR3 has 16 residues. V was clipped by 0 bases and J by 6 bases; unmatched bases: 8. Per germline, CDR1 PRHDT and CDR2 FYEKMQ (reference sequence). The CDR3 sequence: CASSLGGLAGWDTQYF. Here the CDR3 DNA reads TGTGCCAGCAGCTTAGGAGGTCTAGCGGGTTGGGATACGCAGTATTTT.

This clone was seen more than once but under ten times. This rearrangement joins TRBV19 to TRBJ2-3, with D maybe TRBD1 (6 bases). CDR1 and CDR2 from the germline V gene are LNHDA and SQIVND (reference sequence). Trimming removed 4 bases at V and 1 base at J, with 15 bases between. The length of the CDR3 is 16 residues. The CDR3 sequence is CASSTVQGEGTDTQYF. CDR3 nucleotides: TGTGCCAGTAGTACCGTACAGGGTGAGGGCACAGATACGCAGTATTTT.

This sequence joins TRBV18 and TRBJ2-7, with D perhaps TRBD2 (6 bases). The CDR3 has 13 amino acids. CDR1 is KGHSH, CDR2 LQKENI, per germline. V shed 2 bases and J shed 7 bases, with 12 bases lying between them. Here the CDR3 reads CASSPGSAGEQYV. The CDR3 nucleotides are TGTGCCAGCTCACCAGGGTCGGCGGGGGAGCAGTACGTC.

The chain combines TRBV25-1 with TRBJ2-7; 8 bases agree with TRBD1. The CDR3 consists of 15 residues. Germline V gives CDR1 MGHDK, CDR2 SYGVNS. The V gene end was trimmed by 6 bases and the J gene end by 2 bases; junction bases not matched to a gene: 9. The CDR3 is CASRDPTGAAYEQYF. CDR3 in DNA: TGTGCCAGCAGGGACCCGACAGGGGCGGCCTACGAGCAGTACTTC.

The sample holds one count of this clone. This chain joins TRBV9 and TRBJ2-7; D possibly corresponds to TRBD2 (6 bases). Germline V lookup: CDR1 SGDLS, CDR2 YYNGEE. V was pared by 0 bases and J by 1 base, with 11 bases between. This CDR3 comprises 15 residues. The CDR3 DNA follows: TGTGCCAGCAGCGTAGACGCGGGGAATTCCTACGAGCAGTACTTC. Its translation: CASSVDAGNSYEQYF.